The sample holds a few counts of the clone carrying this T cell receptor (beta chain). The antigen remains unidentified. The data stem from a study of radiotherapy plus CTLA-4 blockade in lung cancer. The study's findings and limits: Radiotherapy was combined with ipilimumab, and tumor-derived TCR clones then expanded in blood.

TCRdb's table, derived via immunoSEQ multiplex PCR, lists solely in-frame clones and lacks some. The data hold some 70,000 clones, with approximately 79% observed a single time. The source was peripheral blood, collected from a patient treated with radiotherapy plus ipilimumab. The sequence was collected from a human donor with non-small cell lung cancer who had a complete response to radiotherapy plus ipilimumab.

CDR3 residues: CASSFNAGGGNTDTQYF. CDR3 in DNA: TGTGCCAGCAGCTTCAATGCTGGCGGGGGGAACACAGATACGCAGTATTTT. This rearrangement joins TRBV7-2 to TRBJ2-3; 8 bases fit TRBD2. With V trimmed by 3 bases and J by 2 bases, 10 bases remained unmatched. The CDR3 length is 17 residues. Germline loops: CDR1 SGHTA, CDR2 FQGNSA.